Here is one T cell receptor beta chain with its context. This sample is part of a study of blood T cell repertoires in COVID-19. CDR3 length equals 16 residues. V trimming: 3 bases; J trimming: 0 bases; junction bases outside the gene matches: 5. Germline V gives CDR1 PRHDT, CDR2 FYEKMQ (reference sequence). Data came from immunoSEQ multiplex PCR; TCRdb stores just in-frame clones and leaves some out. Among 120,000 to 150,000 clones, more than 75% were seen once, and the ten largest hold more than 1%. The sequenced sample consisted of PBMCs or T cells enriched from blood (not recorded which). The chain carries TRBV13 and TRBJ2-3, with 8 bases matching TRBD2. This TCR was recovered from a woman under 40 with acute COVID-19. CDR3 bases: TGTGCCAGCAGCTTTTCCGTAGCGGGAAGCACAGATACGCAGTATTTT. Its translation is CASSFSVAGSTDTQYF.